A selection of T cell receptor beta chains follows, all from one sample in a study of cytomegalovirus exposure and HLA in healthy donors. The data were produced by immunoSEQ multiplex PCR, yet TCRdb's version contains in-frame clones alone and is incomplete. The clone table shows around 40,000 clones, with the ten largest holding roughly 6.4%. The sample comprised PBMCs. The receptors come from a human donor in good health. Both conserved end residues are part of each CDR3. The D gene is left open where the match is weak. Size values are once, few and many counts, or a class for expanded clones, and some rows have none.

CASSPSRVGQETQYF	TGTGCCAGCTCACCGTCACGGGTGGGCCAAGAGACCCAGTACTTC	TRBV18	NA	TRBJ2-5	NA
CASSFLAGGIMNEQFF	TGTGCCAGCAGTTTCCTAGCGGGGGGGATTATGAATGAGCAGTTCTTC	TRBV27	TRBD2	TRBJ2-1	NA
CSAVSGYEQYF	TGCAGTGCCGTGTCAGGGTACGAGCAGTACTTC	TRBV20-1	NA	TRBJ2-7	NA
CASSQDSETPSNYGYTF	TGTGCCAGCAGCCAAGATAGCGAGACACCTTCTAACTATGGCTACACCTTC	TRBV4-2	NA	TRBJ1-2	NA
CASSATIYEQYF	TGTGCCAGCAGCGCTACTATCTACGAGCAGTACTTC	TRBV7-2	NA	TRBJ2-7	NA
CASIPIAGGSYNEQFF	TGCGCCAGCATCCCCATAGCGGGGGGCTCCTACAATGAGCAGTTCTTC	TRBV5-1	TRBD2	TRBJ2-1	NA
CASRAGSAYEQYF	TGTGCCAGCAGGGCAGGGTCAGCCTACGAGCAGTACTTC	TRBV2	NA	TRBJ2-7	NA
CASSEELGRGSTFF	TGTGCCAGCAGTGAAGAACTTGGCAGGGGTTCGACTTTCTTT	TRBV2	NA	TRBJ1-1	NA
CASSARPAGELFF	TGTGCTAGCAGCGCCCGCCCGGCCGGGGAGCTGTTTTTT	TRBV7-7	NA	TRBJ2-2	NA
CAVRTSGVTDTQYF	TGTGCCGTCAGGACTAGCGGGGTGACAGATACGCAGTATTTT	TRBV10-3	TRBD2	TRBJ2-3	NA
CASSLEGNTIYF	TGTGCCAGCAGCTTGGAGGGAAACACCATATATTTT	TRBV7-3	NA	TRBJ1-3	NA
CASLLTQGRNQPQHF	TGTGCCAGCCTACTAACCCAGGGAAGAAATCAGCCCCAGCATTTT	TRBV6-1	NA	TRBJ1-5	NA
CASRPGSGNTIYF	TGTGCCAGCCGACCAGGCTCTGGAAACACCATATATTTT	TRBV28	NA	TRBJ1-3	NA
CASSEGRGEAKNIQYF	TGTGCCAGCAGTGAAGGGCGGGGGGAAGCCAAAAACATTCAGTACTTC	TRBV2	TRBD2	TRBJ2-4	NA
CASRERTGAGNTEAFF	TGTGCCAGCAGAGAACGTACAGGGGCAGGGAACACTGAAGCTTTCTTT	TRBV2	TRBD1	TRBJ1-1	NA
CAWSVHRDSAEAFF	TGTGCCTGGAGTGTACACCGAGATAGCGCTGAAGCTTTCTTT	TRBV30	NA	TRBJ1-1	NA
CASVGTTVSYEQYF	TGTGCCAGCGTAGGGACAACTGTTTCCTACGAGCAGTACTTC	TRBV28	NA	TRBJ2-7	NA
CASSQGGIPGRELFF	TGCGCCAGCAGCCAGGGAGGGATACCAGGCAGGGAGCTGTTTTTT	TRBV4-1	TRBD2	TRBJ2-2	NA
CASSLTGGGSYGYTF	TGTGCCAGCAGCCTTACAGGGGGTGGGAGCTATGGCTACACCTTC	TRBV27	TRBD1	TRBJ1-2	NA
CAWTTGYGGELFF	TGTGCCTGGACTACGGGATATGGCGGGGAGCTGTTTTTT	TRBV30	NA	TRBJ2-2	NA
CASSLAEADTQYF	TGTGCCAGCAGCTTAGCAGAGGCAGATACGCAGTATTTT	TRBV11-3	NA	TRBJ2-3	NA
CASSYSGQGDDPQHF	TGTGCCAGCAGTTACTCTGGGCAGGGGGACGACCCCCAGCATTTT	TRBV6-6	TRBD1	TRBJ1-5	NA
CASSVVPGNSPLHF	TGTGCCAGCAGCGTAGTACCGGGAAATTCACCCCTCCACTTT	TRBV9	NA	TRBJ1-6	NA
CASSFRPGQGDSPLHF	TGCGCCAGCAGCTTTCGGCCGGGACAGGGAGATTCACCCCTCCACTTT	TRBV7-2	TRBD1	TRBJ1-6	NA
CASSLAGGYLDGYTF	TGTGCCAGCAGCTTGGCCGGAGGGTATTTGGATGGCTACACCTTC	TRBV5-6	NA	TRBJ1-2	NA
CASSEDMRGSGYTF	TGTGCCAGCAGTGAGGATATGCGGGGATCTGGCTACACCTTC	TRBV6-1	NA	TRBJ1-2	NA
CASSYSMTGGNGELFF	TGTGCCAGCAGTTACTCGATGACAGGGGGTAACGGGGAGCTGTTTTTT	TRBV6-6	TRBD1	TRBJ2-2	medium-sized
CASSFHGTENEQFF	TGTGCCAGCAGTTTCCACGGGACAGAAAATGAGCAGTTCTTC	TRBV27	TRBD1	TRBJ2-1	NA
CASSPGQGYTEAFF	TGTGCCAGCTCACCAGGGCAGGGTTACACTGAAGCTTTCTTT	TRBV18	NA	TRBJ1-1	NA
CASSSSGGVINEQFF	TGTGCCAGCAGTTCAAGCGGGGGGGTCATCAATGAGCAGTTCTTC	TRBV27	TRBD2	TRBJ2-1	NA
CASSLSYEQYF	TGTGCCAGCTCTCTCTCCTACGAGCAGTACTTC	TRBV18	NA	TRBJ2-7	NA
CASSAGGLSGNTIYF	TGTGCCAGCAGCGCAGGGGGCCTCTCTGGAAACACCATATATTTT	TRBV14	TRBD1	TRBJ1-3	NA
CASSFYSGANVLTF	TGTGCCAGCAGCTTCTACTCTGGGGCCAACGTCCTGACTTTC	TRBV13	NA	TRBJ2-6	NA
CASSLVLAGGSVDQYF	TGTGCCAGCAGCTTGGTGCTAGCGGGGGGATCAGTAGACCAGTACTTC	TRBV5-6	TRBD2	TRBJ2-5	NA
CASSARQGSKNIQYF	TGTGCCAGCAGCGCCCGACAGGGGTCCAAAAACATTCAGTACTTC	TRBV9	TRBD1	TRBJ2-4	NA
CASSIGTALNEKLFF	TGCGCCAGCAGCATAGGGACAGCCCTTAATGAAAAACTGTTTTTT	TRBV5-1	TRBD1	TRBJ1-4	NA
CASSLTGSEAFF	TGCGCCAGCAGCTTGACGGGGTCAGAAGCTTTCTTT	TRBV5-1	NA	TRBJ1-1	NA
CATGTDYGYTF	TGTGCCACCGGGACAGACTATGGCTACACCTTC	TRBV6-5	TRBD1	TRBJ1-2	NA
CASGQDGNTIYF	TGTGCTAGTGGTCAGGATGGAAACACCATATATTTT	TRBV12-5	NA	TRBJ1-3	NA
CATRRAGTMNTEAFF	TGTGCCACTAGGAGGGCAGGGACTATGAACACTGAAGCTTTCTTT	TRBV19	NA	TRBJ1-1	NA
CAWSSQGSPGANVLTF	TGTGCCTGGAGTTCACAGGGTTCCCCTGGGGCCAACGTCCTGACTTTC	TRBV30	NA	TRBJ2-6	NA
CASSPARGNGYTF	TGTGCCAGCTCACCAGCTCGGGGTAATGGCTACACCTTC	TRBV18	NA	TRBJ1-2	NA
CASSLSGSFYGYTF	TGTGCCAGCAGTTTATCGGGGAGCTTCTATGGCTACACCTTC	TRBV27	NA	TRBJ1-2	NA
CASSPGQGYGYTF	TGTGCCAGCAGCCCCGGACAGGGCTATGGCTACACCTTC	TRBV5-6	TRBD1	TRBJ1-2	NA
CASSLTASDSYEQYF	TGTGCCAGCAGCCTGACTGCGTCGGACTCCTACGAGCAGTACTTC	TRBV7-3	NA	TRBJ2-7	NA
CASSLTGIGTEAFF	TGTGCCAGCAGCTTGACAGGGATAGGCACTGAAGCTTTCTTT	TRBV5-6	NA	TRBJ1-1	NA
CASSFRGALQETQYF	TGTGCCAGCAGCTTTAGGGGCGCGCTGCAAGAGACCCAGTACTTC	TRBV11-2	NA	TRBJ2-5	NA
CAWVGTGVTQQYF	TGTGCCTGGGTGGGGACAGGGGTAACCCAGCAGTACTTC	TRBV30	TRBD1	TRBJ2-7	NA
CASGRGTDQETQYF	TGTGCTAGTGGCCGGGGGACGGACCAAGAGACCCAGTACTTC	TRBV12-5	NA	TRBJ2-5	NA
CAWSGGRGLAYEQYF	TGTGCCTGGAGTGGGGGCAGGGGGCTCGCCTACGAGCAGTACTTC	TRBV30	TRBD1	TRBJ2-7	NA